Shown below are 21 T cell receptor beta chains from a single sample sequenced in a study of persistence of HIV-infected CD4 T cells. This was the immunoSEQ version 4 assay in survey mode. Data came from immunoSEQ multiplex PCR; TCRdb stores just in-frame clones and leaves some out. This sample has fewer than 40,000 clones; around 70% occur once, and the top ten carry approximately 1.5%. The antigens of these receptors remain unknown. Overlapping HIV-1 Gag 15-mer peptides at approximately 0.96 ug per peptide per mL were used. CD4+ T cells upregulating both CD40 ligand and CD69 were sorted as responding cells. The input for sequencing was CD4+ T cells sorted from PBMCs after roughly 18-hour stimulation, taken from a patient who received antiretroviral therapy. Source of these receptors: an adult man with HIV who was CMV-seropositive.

CDR3 sequence reads: CASSYEQGGRSGYTF. CDR3 DNA: TGTGCCAGCAGTTACGAGCAGGGGGGTAGGAGTGGCTACACCTTC. This chain joins TRBV6-5 and TRBJ1-2; TRBD1 matches 7 bases. Germline V lookup: CDR1 MNHEY, CDR2 SVGAGI. V trimming: 2 bases; J trimming: 7 bases; junction bases outside the gene matches: 10. The CDR3 totals 15 residues.

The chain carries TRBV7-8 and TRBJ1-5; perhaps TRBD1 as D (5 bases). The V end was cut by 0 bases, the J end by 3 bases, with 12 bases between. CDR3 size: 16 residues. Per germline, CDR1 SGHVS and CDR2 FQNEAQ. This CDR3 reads CASSLAEGRINQPQHF. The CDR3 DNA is TGTGCCAGCAGCTTAGCGGAGGGACGTATCAATCAGCCCCAGCATTTT.

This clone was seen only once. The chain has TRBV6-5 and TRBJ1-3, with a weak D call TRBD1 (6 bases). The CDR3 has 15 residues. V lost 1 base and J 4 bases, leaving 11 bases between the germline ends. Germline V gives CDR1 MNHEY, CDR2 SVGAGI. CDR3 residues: CASSYLGGQGNTIYF. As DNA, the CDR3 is TGTGCCAGCAGTTACTTAGGAGGACAGGGAAACACCATATATTTT.

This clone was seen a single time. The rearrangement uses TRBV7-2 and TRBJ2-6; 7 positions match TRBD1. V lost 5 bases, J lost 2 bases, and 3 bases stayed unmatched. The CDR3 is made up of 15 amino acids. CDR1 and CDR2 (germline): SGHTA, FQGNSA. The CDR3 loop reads CASSRGPPGANVLTF. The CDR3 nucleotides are TGTGCCAGCAGCAGGGGGCCCCCTGGGGCCAACGTCCTGACTTTC.

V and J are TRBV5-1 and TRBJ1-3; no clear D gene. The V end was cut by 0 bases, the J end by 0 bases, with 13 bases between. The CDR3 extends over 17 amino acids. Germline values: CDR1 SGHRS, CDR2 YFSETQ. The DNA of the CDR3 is TGCGCCAGCAGCTTGGCGGCAGTTGAAAGCTCTGGAAACACCATATATTTT. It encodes CASSLAAVESSGNTIYF.

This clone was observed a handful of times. CDR3 bases: TGTGCCAGCAGCCAAAGACTAGCGGGGGGAAACAATGAGCAGTTCTTC. It translates to CASSQRLAGGNNEQFF. This chain connects TRBV4-2 to TRBJ2-1; the match to TRBD2 covers 13 bases. Per the germline V gene, CDR1 is LGHNA and CDR2 is YNFKEQ. The CDR3 spans 16 residues. Trimming removed 2 bases from V and 5 bases from J; junction bases left unmatched: 3.

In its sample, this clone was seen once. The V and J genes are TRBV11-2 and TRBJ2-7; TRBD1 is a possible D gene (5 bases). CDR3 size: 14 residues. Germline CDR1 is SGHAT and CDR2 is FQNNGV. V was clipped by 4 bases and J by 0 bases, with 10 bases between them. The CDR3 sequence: CASSSGFSSYEQYF. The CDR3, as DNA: TGTGCCAGCAGCTCAGGGTTTTCCTCCTACGAGCAGTACTTC.

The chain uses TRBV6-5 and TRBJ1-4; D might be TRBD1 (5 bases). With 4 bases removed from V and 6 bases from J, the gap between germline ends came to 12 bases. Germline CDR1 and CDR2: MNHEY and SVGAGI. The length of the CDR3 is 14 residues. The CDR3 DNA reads TGTGCCAGCAGTTTGGACTTGGGGGATGAAAAACTGTTTTTT. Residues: CASSLDLGDEKLFF.

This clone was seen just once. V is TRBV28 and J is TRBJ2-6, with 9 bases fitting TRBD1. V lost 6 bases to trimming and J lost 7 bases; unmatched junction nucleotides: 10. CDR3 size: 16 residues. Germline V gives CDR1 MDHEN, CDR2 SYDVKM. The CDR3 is CASSQTGQGRANVLTF. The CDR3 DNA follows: TGTGCCAGCAGCCAGACCGGACAGGGGAGAGCCAACGTCCTGACTTTC.

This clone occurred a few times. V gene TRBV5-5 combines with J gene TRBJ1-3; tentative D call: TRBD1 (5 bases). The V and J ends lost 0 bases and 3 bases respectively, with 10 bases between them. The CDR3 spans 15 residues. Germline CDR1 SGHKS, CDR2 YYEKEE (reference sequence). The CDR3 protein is CASSLGGTFGNTIYF. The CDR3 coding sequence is TGTGCCAGCAGCTTGGGGGGGACGTTTGGAAACACCATATATTTT.

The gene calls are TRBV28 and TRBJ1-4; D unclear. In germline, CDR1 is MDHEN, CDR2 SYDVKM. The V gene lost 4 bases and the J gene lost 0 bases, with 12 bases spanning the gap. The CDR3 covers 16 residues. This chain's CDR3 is CASSSLSPATNEKLFF. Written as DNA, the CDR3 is TGTGCCAGCAGTTCGCTCTCGCCCGCAACTAATGAAAAACTGTTTTTT.

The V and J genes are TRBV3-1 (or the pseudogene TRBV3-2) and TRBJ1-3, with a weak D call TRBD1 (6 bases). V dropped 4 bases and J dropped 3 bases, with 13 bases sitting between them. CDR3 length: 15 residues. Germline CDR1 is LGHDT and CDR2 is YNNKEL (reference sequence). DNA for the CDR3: TGTGCCAGCAGCCGCCATACAGGGAATGGAAACACCATATATTTT. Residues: CASSRHTGNGNTIYF.

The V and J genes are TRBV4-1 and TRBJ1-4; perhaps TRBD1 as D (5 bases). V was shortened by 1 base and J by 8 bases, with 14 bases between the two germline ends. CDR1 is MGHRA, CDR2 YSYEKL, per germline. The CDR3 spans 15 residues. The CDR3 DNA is TGCGCCAGCAGCCAAGGAGAGGGGAGTGGAGAAAAACTGTTTTTT. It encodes CASSQGEGSGEKLFF.

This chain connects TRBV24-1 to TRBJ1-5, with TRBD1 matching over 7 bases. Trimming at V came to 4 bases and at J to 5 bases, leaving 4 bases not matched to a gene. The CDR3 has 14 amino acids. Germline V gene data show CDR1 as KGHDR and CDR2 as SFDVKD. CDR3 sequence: CATSETGSHQPQHF. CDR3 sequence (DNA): TGTGCCACCAGTGAGACAGGGAGCCATCAGCCCCAGCATTTT.

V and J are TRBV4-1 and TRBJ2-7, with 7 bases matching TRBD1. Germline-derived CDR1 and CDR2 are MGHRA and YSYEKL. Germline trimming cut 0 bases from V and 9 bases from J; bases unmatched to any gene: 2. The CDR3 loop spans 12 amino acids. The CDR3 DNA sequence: TGCGCCAGCAGCCAAGATGGGACAGCGCAGTACTTC. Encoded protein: CASSQDGTAQYF.

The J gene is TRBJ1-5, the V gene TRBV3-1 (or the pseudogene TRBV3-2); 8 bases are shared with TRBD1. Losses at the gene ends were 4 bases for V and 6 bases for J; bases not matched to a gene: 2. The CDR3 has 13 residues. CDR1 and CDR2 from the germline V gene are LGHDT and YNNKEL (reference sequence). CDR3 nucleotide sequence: TGTGCCAGCAGCCGACAGGGGAGTCAGCCCCAGCATTTT. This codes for CASSRQGSQPQHF.

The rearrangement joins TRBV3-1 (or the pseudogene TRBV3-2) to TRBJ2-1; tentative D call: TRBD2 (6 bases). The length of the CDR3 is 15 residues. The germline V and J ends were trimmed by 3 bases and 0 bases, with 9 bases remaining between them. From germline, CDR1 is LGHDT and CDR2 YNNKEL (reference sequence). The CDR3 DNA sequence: TGTGCCAGCAGCCACGGGACTGGCTCCTACAATGAGCAGTTCTTC. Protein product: CASSHGTGSYNEQFF.

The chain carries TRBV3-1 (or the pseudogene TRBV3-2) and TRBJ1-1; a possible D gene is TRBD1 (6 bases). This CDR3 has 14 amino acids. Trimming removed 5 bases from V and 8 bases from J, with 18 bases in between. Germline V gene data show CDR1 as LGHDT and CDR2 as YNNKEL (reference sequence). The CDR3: CASSSSGGGTEAFF. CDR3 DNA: TGTGCCAGCAGCTCCTCCGGGGGGGGGACAGAAGCTTTCTTT.

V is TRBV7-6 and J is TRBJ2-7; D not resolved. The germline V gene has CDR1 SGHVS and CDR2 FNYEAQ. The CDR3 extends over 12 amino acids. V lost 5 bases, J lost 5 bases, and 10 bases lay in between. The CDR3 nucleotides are TGTGCCAGCAGCCCTGGAACGGACGAGCAGTACTTC. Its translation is CASSPGTDEQYF.

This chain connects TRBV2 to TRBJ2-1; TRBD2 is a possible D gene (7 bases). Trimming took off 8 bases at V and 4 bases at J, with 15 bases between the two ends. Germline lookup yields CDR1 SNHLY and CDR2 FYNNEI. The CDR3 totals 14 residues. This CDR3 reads CASGGRDTYNEQFF. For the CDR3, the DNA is TGTGCCAGCGGGGGGAGGGACACTTACAATGAGCAGTTCTTC.

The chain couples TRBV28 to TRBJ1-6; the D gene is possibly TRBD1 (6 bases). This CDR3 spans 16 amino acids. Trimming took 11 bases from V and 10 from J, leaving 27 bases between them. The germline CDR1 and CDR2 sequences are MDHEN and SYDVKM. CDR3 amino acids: CAGSGGQGARNSPLHF. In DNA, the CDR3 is TGTGCCGGAAGTGGGGGGCAGGGCGCCAGAAACTCACCCCTCCACTTT. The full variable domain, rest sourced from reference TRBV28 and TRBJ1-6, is DVKVTQSSRYLVKRTGEKVFLECVQDMDHENMFWYRQDPGLGLRLIYFSYDVKMKEKGDIPEGYSVSREKKERFSLILESASTNQTSMYLCAGSGGQGARNSPLHFGNGTRLTVT.